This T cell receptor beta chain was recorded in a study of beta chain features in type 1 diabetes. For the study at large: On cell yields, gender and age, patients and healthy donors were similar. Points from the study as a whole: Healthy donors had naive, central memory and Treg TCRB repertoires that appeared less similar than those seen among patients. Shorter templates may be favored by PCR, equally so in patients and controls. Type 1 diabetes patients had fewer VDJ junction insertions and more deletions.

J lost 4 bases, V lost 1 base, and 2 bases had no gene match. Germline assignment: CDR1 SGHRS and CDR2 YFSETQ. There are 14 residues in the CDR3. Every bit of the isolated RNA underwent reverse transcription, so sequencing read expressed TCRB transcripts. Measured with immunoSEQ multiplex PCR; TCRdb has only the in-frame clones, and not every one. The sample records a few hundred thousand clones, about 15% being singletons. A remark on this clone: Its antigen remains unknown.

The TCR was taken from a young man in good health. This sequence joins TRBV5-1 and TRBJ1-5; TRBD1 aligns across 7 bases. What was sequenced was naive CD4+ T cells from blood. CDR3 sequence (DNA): TGCGCCAGCAGCTTGTCGACAGGGAATCAGCCCCAGCATTTT. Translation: CASSLSTGNQPQHF.